This TCR beta chain comes out of a study of T cells in Graves' hyperthyroidism and ophthalmopathy. The study's findings and limits: Most expanded thyroid clonotypes above 0.001 recurred in blood. With a median lead of about six months before onset, the model predicted ophthalmopathy. Ophthalmopathy and stable hyperthyroidism were told apart by a 13 V-J model.

Based on clinical symptoms, serum thyroxine and TRAb, thyroid ultrasound and orbital computed tomography, diagnoses were reached. TCR beta CDR3 sequences were amplified from RNA transcripts. Using the HTBI primer set, a first-round RT-PCR was run on the TCR CDR3. TCRdb independently ran MiXCR on the multiplex PCR reads; one entry per CDR3 protein. This repertoire shows some 580,000 distinct CDR3 sequences, more than 15% found once; its top ten account for 2.5% to 4%. The germline CDR1 and CDR2 sequences are MDHEN and SYDVKM. This CDR3 spans 16 amino acids. The V and J ends lost 3 bases and 1 base, in that order; junction bases with no gene match: 6. This clonotype was seen repeatedly, ten times or more. Its antigen is still unknown.

Sequencing was done on a sample of blood. The rearrangement uses TRBV28 and TRBJ2-7; TRBD2 aligns across 10 bases. The receptor was isolated from a woman between 35 and 50 years old with Graves' ophthalmopathy. The CDR3 is CASSLPLAGRSYEQYF. The CDR3 DNA is TGTGCCAGCAGTTTGCCACTAGCGGGAAGGTCCTACGAGCAGTACTTC.